The present TCR beta chain was sequenced within a study of vaccination effects on CD4 cells after COVID-19. Peptide-pool stimulation followed by sequencing identified expanded antigen-specific CD4+ clonotypes in the ViraFEST assay. At the end of less than 12 days of culture, CD4+ T cells were isolated. The cohort was immunized with two doses of either the BNT162b2 or mRNA-1273 vaccine. Vaccinees lacked prior SARS-CoV-2 infection and tested negative for nucleocapsid antibodies. TCRdb keeps only in-frame clones here, not all; method: immunoSEQ multiplex PCR. The sample has approximately 70,000 clones; around 80% are singletons. This CDR3 contains 14 residues. CDR1 is LGHDT, CDR2 YNNKEL, per germline (reference sequence). V was cut by 4 bases and J by 4 bases, with 10 bases left in between. Regarding this clone: What it recognizes is unknown.

The clonotype originates from a human donor who received a COVID-19 vaccine. The sample consisted of CD4+ T cells from PBMCs cultured with HCoV-229E spike peptides, taken after COVID-19 vaccination. This chain joins TRBV3-1 (or the pseudogene TRBV3-2) and TRBJ2-2, with D possibly TRBD1 on 7 matching bases. CDR3 residues: CASSPRGATGELFF. DNA for the CDR3: TGTGCCAGCAGCCCCAGGGGGGCCACCGGGGAGCTGTTTTTT.